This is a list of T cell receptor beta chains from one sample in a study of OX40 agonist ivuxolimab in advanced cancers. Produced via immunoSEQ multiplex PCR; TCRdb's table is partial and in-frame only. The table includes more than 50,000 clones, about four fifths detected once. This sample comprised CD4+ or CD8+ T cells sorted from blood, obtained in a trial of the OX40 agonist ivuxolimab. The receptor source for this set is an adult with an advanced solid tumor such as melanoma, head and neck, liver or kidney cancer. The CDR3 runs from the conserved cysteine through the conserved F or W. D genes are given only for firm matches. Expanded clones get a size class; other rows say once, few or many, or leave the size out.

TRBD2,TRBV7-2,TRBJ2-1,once,TGTGCCAGCAGCTTAAGCGGGGCCTCCTACAATGAGCAGTTCTTC,CASSLSGASYNEQFF
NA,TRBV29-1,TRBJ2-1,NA,TGCAGCGCCACCTACAATGAGCAGTTCTTC,CSATYNEQFF
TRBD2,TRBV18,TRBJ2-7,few,TGTGCCAGCTCACCCCGCGGACTAGCGGGAGGCGGCCAGGGCTACGAGCAGTACTTC,CASSPRGLAGGGQGYEQYF
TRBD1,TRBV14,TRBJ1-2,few,TGTGCCAGCAGCGGAGGACAGGGAAGGGATGGCTACACCTTC,CASSGGQGRDGYTF
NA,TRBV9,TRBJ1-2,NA,TGTGCCAGCAGCCCCCCAGGCGGGACCTACGGCTACACCTTC,CASSPPGGTYGYTF
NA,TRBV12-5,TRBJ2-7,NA,TGTGCTAGTGGTATATGGGACTTCTCCTACGAGCAGTACTTC,CASGIWDFSYEQYF
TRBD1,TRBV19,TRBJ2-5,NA,TGTGCCAGCAACAGGGGGCGCGGAGAGACCCAGTACTTC,CASNRGRGETQYF
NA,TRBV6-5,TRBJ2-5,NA,TGTGCCAGCAGTACCTCGGGACTCTCAGAGACCCAGTACTTC,CASSTSGLSETQYF
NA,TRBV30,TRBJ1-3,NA,TGTGCCTGGAGTGTTCCTTTCCAAGGGGGAAACACCATATATTTT,CAWSVPFQGGNTIYF
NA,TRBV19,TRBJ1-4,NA,TGTGCCAGTAGTACGGACAGCCACAATGAAAAACTGTTTTTT,CASSTDSHNEKLFF
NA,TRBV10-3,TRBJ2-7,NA,TGTGCCATCAGTACGGGGTTCGGGGACGAGCAGTACTTC,CAISTGFGDEQYF
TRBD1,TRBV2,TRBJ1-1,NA,TGTGCCAGCAGTTGGGACAGGGGCACTGAAGCTTTCTTT,CASSWDRGTEAFF
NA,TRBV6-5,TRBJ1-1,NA,TGTGCCAGCAGTTATGGTTCAAATCTTTACACTGAAGCTTTCTTT,CASSYGSNLYTEAFF
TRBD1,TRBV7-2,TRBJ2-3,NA,TGTGCCAGCAGCTCGGGACAGGGCGGTTCAGATACGCAGTATTTT,CASSSGQGGSDTQYF
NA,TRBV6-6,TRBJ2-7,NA,TGTGCCAGCAGCGCCGGGACTCCAAGGGTATACGAGCAGTACTTC,CASSAGTPRVYEQYF
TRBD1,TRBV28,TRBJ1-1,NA,TGTGCCAGCAGTTTATTAGGGACAGTCGGCACTGAAGCTTTCTTT,CASSLLGTVGTEAFF